The 19 T cell receptor beta chains in this list originate from one sample, sequenced in a study of blood T cell repertoires in COVID-19. Measured with immunoSEQ multiplex PCR; TCRdb has only the in-frame clones, and not every one. The profile covers about 390,000 clones, with about 87% appearing a single time and approximately 2.5% taken by the ten largest. Sequenced material: peripheral blood. These receptors were collected from a woman aged 55-69 years with COVID-19, enrolled during active disease.

The rearrangement joins TRBV6-1 to TRBJ2-3; 13 bases map to TRBD2. This CDR3 spans 17 amino acids. The germline V gene has CDR1 MNHNS and CDR2 SASEGT. J was trimmed by 3 bases and V by 1 base; bases with no gene match: 4. CDR3 amino acids: CASSEEGLAGVTDTQYF. CDR3 DNA: TGTGCCAGCAGTGAAGAAGGACTAGCGGGGGTGACAGATACGCAGTATTTT.

This clone showed up just once. The chain carries TRBV5-1 and TRBJ1-3; D is undetermined. Germline V CDR1 and CDR2: SGHRS, YFSETQ. V lost 4 bases and J lost 0, with 14 bases in between. The CDR3 spans 16 residues. The CDR3 here is CASSAAGGPSGNTIYF. The CDR3 nucleotides are TGCGCCAGCAGCGCCGCAGGAGGGCCCTCTGGAAACACCATATATTTT.

The CDR3, as DNA: TGCGCCACCTCACCGGGACAGGGTGTTAATAGGTACGAGCAGTACTTC. Translated: CATSPGQGVNRYEQYF. The gene calls are TRBV5-1 and TRBJ2-7, with 9 nucleotides matching TRBD1. Germline trimming cut 9 bases from V and 4 bases from J; bases unmatched to any gene: 17. CDR3 size: 16 residues. The germline CDR1 and CDR2 sequences are SGHRS and YFSETQ.

The gene calls are TRBV3-1 (or the pseudogene TRBV3-2) and TRBJ1-4, with 10 nucleotides matching TRBD1. This CDR3 comprises 15 residues. V lost 4 bases, J lost 8 bases, and 7 bases stayed unmatched. From germline, CDR1 is LGHDT and CDR2 YNNKEL (reference sequence). CDR3 nucleotides: TGTGCCAGCAGCCTGCGACAGGGGGCGAGGGAAAAACTGTTTTTT. Protein: CASSLRQGAREKLFF.

The chain has TRBV5-1 and TRBJ2-2, with TRBD1 as a possible D gene (6 bases). The CDR3 loop spans 19 amino acids. V lost 0 bases, J lost 1 base, and 19 bases lay in between. Germline V gene sequence: CDR1 SGHRS, CDR2 YFSETQ. This chain's CDR3 is CASSLVSLSDRKNTGELFF. The CDR3 DNA is TGCGCCAGCAGCTTGGTCTCCCTCTCAGACAGGAAGAACACCGGGGAGCTGTTTTTT.

The J gene is TRBJ1-2, the V gene TRBV5-4, with D possibly matching TRBD1 (5 bases). Germline V gene data show CDR1 as SGHNT and CDR2 as YYREEE (reference sequence). The CDR3 length is 14 residues. V was shortened by 0 bases and J by 2 bases, with 8 bases between the two germline ends. CDR3 amino acids: CASSLAGLNYGYTF. The CDR3 DNA follows: TGTGCCAGCAGCTTGGCGGGACTAAACTATGGCTACACCTTC.

The chain employs TRBV7-8 and TRBJ1-1; D gene unclear. CDR3 length equals 14 residues. V lost 5 bases, J lost 3 bases, and 13 bases lay in between. Germline lookup yields CDR1 SGHVS and CDR2 FQNEAQ. The DNA of the CDR3 is TGTGCCAGCAGCCGAGTGTTTTCGGACACTGAAGCTTTCTTT. Protein product: CASSRVFSDTEAFF.

This sequence joins TRBV5-4 and TRBJ2-7; D might be TRBD1 (5 bases). V was trimmed by 0 bases and J by 3 bases, leaving 7 bases between them. Per the germline V gene, CDR1 is SGHNT and CDR2 is YYREEE (reference sequence). The CDR3 totals 13 residues. The CDR3 nucleotides are TGTGCCAGCAGCTTGGGACAGAACTACGAGCAGTACTTC. This sequence encodes CASSLGQNYEQYF.

CDR3 loop: CASSVNPIRQQGSTEAFF. The CDR3 coding sequence is TGTGCCAGCAGTGTCAACCCCATCCGACAGCAGGGGTCTACTGAAGCTTTCTTT. This chain connects TRBV6-1 to TRBJ1-1; possible D gene TRBD1, 6 bases. The length of the CDR3 is 18 residues. The V gene lost 4 bases and the J gene lost 5 bases, with 26 bases spanning the gap. Germline CDR1 and CDR2: MNHNS and SASEGT.

The gene calls are TRBV7-9 and TRBJ1-1; D is possibly TRBD1 (5 bases). The CDR3 loop spans 13 amino acids. Germline CDR1 SEHNR, CDR2 FQNEAQ (reference sequence). V lost 5 bases to trimming and J lost 6 bases, with 13 bases between them. The CDR3 coding sequence is TGTGCCAGCAGCGTCGGAGGGGCCTCTGAAGCTTTCTTT. As protein: CASSVGGASEAFF.

V gene TRBV4-2 combines with J gene TRBJ2-7; the match to TRBD2 covers 7 bases. Trimming at V came to 4 bases and at J to 7 bases, leaving 7 bases not matched to a gene. The CDR3 is 13 residues long. CDR1 and CDR2 (germline): LGHNA, YNFKEQ. CDR3 sequence: CASSPGLSREQYF. As DNA, the CDR3 is TGTGCCAGCAGCCCGGGACTAAGCAGGGAGCAGTACTTC.

The genes are TRBV28 and TRBJ1-4; TRBD1 agrees at 9 bases. V shed 4 bases and J 8 bases; nucleotides not matched to a gene: 23. CDR1 MDHEN and CDR2 SYDVKM come from the germline V gene. The CDR3 covers 20 residues. The CDR3 reads CASSSYRGTGFKNGGEKLFF. The CDR3 DNA reads as TGTGCCAGCAGTTCATATCGGGGGACAGGGTTTAAAAATGGAGGGGAAAAACTGTTTTTT.

This rearrangement joins TRBV7-9 to TRBJ1-1; a weak D match, TRBD1 (5 bases). CDR1 is SEHNR, CDR2 FQNEAQ, per germline (reference sequence). The CDR3 is made up of 14 amino acids. V was shortened by 1 base and J by 3 bases, with 9 bases between the two germline ends. The CDR3 region has the DNA TGTGCCAGCAGCTTAGTACAGGATTACACTGAAGCTTTCTTT. Its protein is CASSLVQDYTEAFF.

V usage is TRBV5-1 and J usage is TRBJ1-1; D is perhaps TRBD1 (6 bases). There are 16 residues in the CDR3. V was pared by 1 base and J by 1 base, with 14 bases between. The germline V gene encodes CDR1 SGHRS and CDR2 YFSETQ. CDR3: CASSLSVGGANTEAFF. The CDR3 DNA is TGCGCCAGCAGCTTGAGTGTCGGGGGGGCGAACACTGAAGCTTTCTTT.

J is TRBJ2-6 and V is TRBV2; 8 bases map to TRBD1. Germline V CDR1 and CDR2: SNHLY, FYNNEI. The ends lost 11 bases at V and 2 bases at J; junction bases unmatched: 5. CDR3 length: 14 amino acids. Here the CDR3 DNA reads TGTGCCGGAGACAGGGGAACTGGGGCCAACGTCCTGACTTTC. This sequence encodes CAGDRGTGANVLTF.

The rearrangement uses TRBV15 and TRBJ1-1, with D tentatively TRBD1 (5 bases). This CDR3 has 13 residues. V was cut by 5 bases and J by 1 base, with 8 bases left in between. Germline CDR1 and CDR2: LNHNV and YYDKDF (reference sequence). CDR3: CATSLTENTEAFF. CDR3 DNA sequence: TGTGCCACCAGCCTGACAGAGAACACTGAAGCTTTCTTT.

The chain carries TRBV5-6 and TRBJ1-2; D is ambiguous. Trimming cost V 10 bases and J 0 bases, with 25 bases left between them. The germline V gene has CDR1 SGHDT and CDR2 YYEEEE. This CDR3 is 17 amino acids long. CDR3 loop: CASEPQGRGSANYGYTF. Written as DNA, the CDR3 is TGTGCCTCTGAGCCCCAAGGACGTGGGAGCGCTAACTATGGCTACACCTTC.

The genes are TRBV7-9 and TRBJ1-1; D remains unclear. Germline loops: CDR1 SEHNR, CDR2 FQNEAQ (reference sequence). Trimming cost V 3 bases and J 8 bases, with 10 bases left between them. This CDR3 spans 12 amino acids. CDR3 residues: CASSLHTKEAFF. As DNA, the CDR3 is TGTGCCAGCAGCTTGCATACTAAGGAAGCTTTCTTT.

In this sample, this clone turned up once. CDR3 protein: CASSPDRWSSYEQYF. The CDR3 nucleotides read TGTGCCAGCAGCCCTGACAGGTGGAGCTCCTACGAGCAGTACTTC. The chain joins TRBV7-2 to TRBJ2-7; the D gene is possibly TRBD1 (6 bases). Germline CDR1 SGHTA, CDR2 FQGNSA. Trimming left V 5 bases short and J 0 bases short, with 14 bases between. There are 15 residues in the CDR3.